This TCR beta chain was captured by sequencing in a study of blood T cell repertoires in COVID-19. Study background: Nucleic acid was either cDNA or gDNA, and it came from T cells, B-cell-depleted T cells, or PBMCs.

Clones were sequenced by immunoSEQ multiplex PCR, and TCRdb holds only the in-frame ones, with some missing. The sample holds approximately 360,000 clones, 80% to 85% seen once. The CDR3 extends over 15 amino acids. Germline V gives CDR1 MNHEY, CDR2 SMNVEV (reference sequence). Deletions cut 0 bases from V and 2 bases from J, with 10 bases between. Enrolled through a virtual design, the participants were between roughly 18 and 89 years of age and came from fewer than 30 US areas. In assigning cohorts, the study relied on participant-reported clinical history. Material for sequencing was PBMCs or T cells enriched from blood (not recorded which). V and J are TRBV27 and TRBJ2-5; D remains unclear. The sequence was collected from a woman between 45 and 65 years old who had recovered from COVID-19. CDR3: CASSLSLSTQETQYF. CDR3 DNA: TGTGCCAGCAGTTTATCCCTCTCAACTCAAGAGACCCAGTACTTC.